A selection of T cell receptor beta chains follows, all from one sample in a study of OX40 agonist ivuxolimab in advanced cancers. Data came from immunoSEQ multiplex PCR; TCRdb stores just in-frame clones and leaves some out. The sample has around 18,000 clones, 70% to 90% seen once; the top ten hold roughly 28%. The sample consisted of CD4+ or CD8+ T cells sorted from blood, taken in a trial of the OX40 agonist ivuxolimab. The source is an adult with an advanced solid tumor such as melanoma, head and neck, liver or kidney cancer. Each CDR3 is given with its conserved first and last residue. D genes are given only for firm matches. Expanded clones get a size class; other rows say once, few or many, or leave the size out.

D gene	clone size	J gene	CDR3 length	V gene	CDR3 DNA	CDR3 protein
TRBD1	.	TRBJ1-3	16	TRBV5-4	TGTGCCAGCAGCTTGGCCCCGGACAGGACTGGAAACACCATATATTTT	CASSLAPDRTGNTIYF
TRBD2	.	TRBJ2-7	14	TRBV28	TGTGCCAGCAGTTTCCCGGGACTAGCTGCCGAGCAGTACTTC	CASSFPGLAAEQYF
TRBD1	.	TRBJ2-1	17	TRBV5-3	TGTGCCAGAAGCTTGAGGCCTCCGGGACAGGAGAGGAATGAGCAGTTCTTC	CARSLRPPGQERNEQFF
TRBD2	.	TRBJ2-3	15	TRBV5-8	TGTGCCAGCAGCTTGGTAGCGGGAGTGCCAGATACGCAGTATTTT	CASSLVAGVPDTQYF
.	few	TRBJ1-1	11	TRBV28	TGTGCCAGCAGTTTCACCACTGAAGCTTTCTTT	CASSFTTEAFF
.	once	TRBJ2-7	14	TRBV4-1	TGCGCCAGCAGCCAAGACACCCTGGTAGACGAGCAGTACTTC	CASSQDTLVDEQYF
.	.	TRBJ1-1	18	TRBV6-1	TGTGCCAGCAGTGTAGTACAGGGATCATGGACCGTAAACACTGAAGCTTTCTTT	CASSVVQGSWTVNTEAFF
TRBD2	.	TRBJ2-2	14	TRBV5-1	TGCGCCAGCAAACTAGCGGGAGAAACCGGGGAGCTGTTTTTT	CASKLAGETGELFF
.	.	TRBJ2-3	16	TRBV4-3	TGCGCCAGCAGCCAAGATCAAACGTGGGCAGCAGATACGCAGTATTTT	CASSQDQTWAADTQYF
TRBD2	.	TRBJ2-2	18	TRBV11-1	TGTGCCAGCAGCCATTATTCACTAGCGGGCACGAACACCGGGGAGCTGTTTTTT	CASSHYSLAGTNTGELFF
TRBD2	.	TRBJ2-3	15	TRBV27	TGTGCCAGCACTCAGCGGGAGGGCCGTACAGATACGCAGTATTTT	CASTQREGRTDTQYF
.	.	TRBJ1-3	11	TRBV11-2	TGTGCCAGCAGCCAGGGAAACACCATATATTTT	CASSQGNTIYF
TRBD2	.	TRBJ2-7	18	TRBV5-1	TGCGCCAGCAGCTTGGGGGTAGCGGGACTCCTCACCTCCTACGAGCAGTACTTC	CASSLGVAGLLTSYEQYF
.	once	TRBJ2-5	12	TRBV4-2	TGTGCCAGCAGCTTGCTCCCTGAGACCCAGTACTTC	CASSLLPETQYF
.	.	TRBJ1-5	15	TRBV27	TGTGCCAGCAGTTTATGGAGTAATAGCAATCAGCCCCAGCATTTT	CASSLWSNSNQPQHF
.	.	TRBJ2-7	15	TRBV29-1	TGCAGCGTTGAAGAGGCAGGACAGTCCTCCTACGAGCAGTACTTC	CSVEEAGQSSYEQYF
TRBD2	.	TRBJ2-1	16	TRBV19	TGTGCCAGTAATAAGCGGGAGGGCGTCACCGGTGATGAGCAGTTCTTC	CASNKREGVTGDEQFF
TRBD2	.	TRBJ2-3	16	TRBV4-1	TGCGCCAGCAGCCAAGAGGGGGGACTAGTTAAAGATACGCAGTATTTT	CASSQEGGLVKDTQYF
.	.	TRBJ2-1	12	TRBV6-6	TGTGCCAGCAGTCAATACTGGACTGAGCAGTTCTTC	CASSQYWTEQFF
.	once	TRBJ2-1	11	TRBV2	TGTGCCGGATCCCGAGGAGGTGAGCAGTTCTTC	CAGSRGGEQFF
TRBD2	.	TRBJ2-3	16	TRBV7-9	TGTGCCAGCAGCTCGGGACTAGCGGGAGGGTCAGATACGCAGTATTTT	CASSSGLAGGSDTQYF
.	.	TRBJ2-1	13	TRBV7-9	TGTGCCAGCAGCCTCGAATCATACAATGAGCAGTTCTTC	CASSLESYNEQFF
TRBD2	.	TRBJ2-1	16	TRBV30	TGTGCCTGGAGTGAGCCTAGCGGGGCGGATTACAATGAGCAGTTCTTC	CAWSEPSGADYNEQFF
TRBD1	medium-sized	TRBJ2-7	15	TRBV5-4	TGTGCCAGCAGCTTGCCCGGGACAGCCTCCTACGAGCAGTACTTC	CASSLPGTASYEQYF
TRBD2	.	TRBJ2-1	14	TRBV9	TGTGCCAGCAGCGTAGCCGATAGCGGGTATGAGCAGTTCTTC	CASSVADSGYEQFF
TRBD1	.	TRBJ2-5	20	TRBV27	TGTGCCAGCAGATCCAGGTGGGCCGACTTGACAGGGGGCGGTGGAGAGACCCAGTACTTC	CASRSRWADLTGGGGETQYF
TRBD2	.	TRBJ2-3	15	TRBV7-8	TGTGCCAGCAGCTGGACTAGCGGGAACACAGATACGCAGTATTTT	CASSWTSGNTDTQYF
.	.	TRBJ1-1	11	TRBV11-2	TGTGCCAGCAGTTCCCCCCTTCAAGCTTTCTTT	CASSSPLQAFF
.	large	TRBJ2-5	15	TRBV7-6	TGTGCCAGCAGCCCCCGATTACGGGCCCAAGAGACCCAGTACTTC	CASSPRLRAQETQYF
.	.	TRBJ2-1	15	TRBV7-6	TGTGCCAGCAGCTCAGAGCGGGCCTGGGGTACTGAGCAGTTCTTC	CASSSERAWGTEQFF
.	once	TRBJ2-2	13	TRBV14	TGTGCCAGCAGCCAAGATCCGCCGCGGGGAGCTGTTTTT	CASSQDPPRGAVF
.	.	TRBJ1-1	11	TRBV9	TGTGCCAGCAAAGGGGACACTGAAGCTTTCTTT	CASKGDTEAFF
.	.	TRBJ2-7	12	TRBV13	TGTGCCAGCAGCTACTCCACCTACGAGCAGTACTTC	CASSYSTYEQYF
.	few	TRBJ1-1	13	TRBV28	TGTGCCAGCAGTTTGGGGGTTCGGACTGAAGCTTTCTTT	CASSLGVRTEAFF
.	.	TRBJ1-2	14	TRBV7-6	TGTGCCAGCAGCCCTGGGGGCGACGCCTATGGCTACACCTTC	CASSPGGDAYGYTF
.	.	TRBJ2-7	13	TRBV18	TGTGCCAGCTCACCAAGTGCTGTCTACGAGCAGTACTTC	CASSPSAVYEQYF
.	.	TRBJ2-7	13	TRBV6-5	TGTGCCAGCAGTGCCGGGACGCATACCGAGCAGTACTTC	CASSAGTHTEQYF
.	.	TRBJ1-5	14	TRBV27	TGTGCCAGCAGTTTATGGGGCAGCAATCAGCCCCAGCATTTT	CASSLWGSNQPQHF
.	.	TRBJ1-2	13	TRBV7-8	TGTGCCAGCAGCTTAGCCCGTAACTATGGCTACACCTTC	CASSLARNYGYTF
.	.	TRBJ2-1	14	TRBV27	TGTGCCAGCAGTTTATCGCCGTCCGACAATGAGCAGTTCTTC	CASSLSPSDNEQFF
.	.	TRBJ1-2	14	TRBV6-1	TGTGCCAGCAGGGAGGCAGGGTTGGTCTATGGCTACACCTTC	CASREAGLVYGYTF
.	.	TRBJ1-5	14	TRBV7-6	TGTGCCAGCAGCTCGAACAGGGTAGGGAGGCCCCAGCATTTT	CASSSNRVGRPQHF
TRBD2	.	TRBJ2-7	14	TRBV27	TGTGCCAGCAGTCGACTAGCGGGAGCCTACGAGCAGTACTTC	CASSRLAGAYEQYF
.	.	TRBJ2-1	14	TRBV2	TGTGCCAGCTCCGGGATACTAGACAGCAATGAGCAGTTCTTC	CASSGILDSNEQFF
.	.	TRBJ2-2	13	TRBV2	TGTGCCAGCAGTGAAAAAGGGATCGGGGAGCTGTTTTTT	CASSEKGIGELFF
.	.	TRBJ2-3	11	TRBV11-2	TGTGCCAGCAGCTTCACAGATACGCAGTATTTT	CASSFTDTQYF
.	.	TRBJ2-1	13	TRBV27	TGTGCCAGCAGTTTTGGGCCTTACAATGAGCAGTTCTTC	CASSFGPYNEQFF
.	.	TRBJ2-7	14	TRBV9	TGTGCCAGCAGCGTAGTTGACAGTCCCTACGAGCAGTACTTC	CASSVVDSPYEQYF
.	.	TRBJ1-2	11	TRBV27	TGTGCCAGCCTGGGATTCTATGGCTACACCTTC	CASLGFYGYTF
TRBD2	.	TRBJ2-3	15	TRBV11-2	TGTGCCAGCAGCCCCCCACTAGCGGGAGCCAATACGCAGTATTTT	CASSPPLAGANTQYF
TRBD2	.	TRBJ2-1	18	TRBV7-9	TGTGCCAGCAGCTCCACACAAACGACTAGCGATTTAATTGATGAGCAGTTCTTC	CASSSTQTTSDLIDEQFF
.	.	TRBJ1-1	12	TRBV28	TGTGCCAGCACGCGGTCTTGGACTGAAGCTTTCTTT	CASTRSWTEAFF
.	.	TRBJ1-1	15	TRBV7-2	TGTGCCAGCAGCTTAGGGCTGGGGAGGAACACTGAAGCTTTCTTT	CASSLGLGRNTEAFF
TRBD1	large	TRBJ1-5	14	TRBV10-3	TGTGCCATGGGGACAGGAGATCCCAATCAGCCCCAGCATTTT	CAMGTGDPNQPQHF
.	.	TRBJ2-7	15	TRBV7-6	TGTGCCAGCAGCTTAGGGGTCGGCAGAAACTACGAGCAGTACTTC	CASSLGVGRNYEQYF
.	.	TRBJ1-1	15	TRBV11-3	TGTGCCAGCAGCAGCCGCTCAGGTATGAACACTGAAGCTTTCTTT	CASSSRSGMNTEAFF
.	.	TRBJ2-1	14	TRBV15	TGTGCCACCAGCAGAGATAGGGGCTACAATGAGCAGTTCTTC	CATSRDRGYNEQFF
TRBD2	.	TRBJ2-3	17	TRBV11-3	TGTGCCAGCAGCTTAGGGCTAGCGGGAGATCGAACAGATACGCAGTATTTT	CASSLGLAGDRTDTQYF
TRBD2	.	TRBJ2-1	16	TRBV7-9	TGTGCCAGCAGCTTAGATCGACTAGCGGCGTTAAGTGAGCAGTTCTTC	CASSLDRLAALSEQFF
.	.	TRBJ1-5	12	TRBV29-1	TGCAGCGTTGGCGGGGGCGAGCAGCCCCAGCATTTT	CSVGGGEQPQHF